This T cell receptor beta chain was obtained from a study of T cells after yellow fever vaccination. General observations from the study: Post-booster samples contained most primary-vaccination clones (approximately 97% CD4, about 90% CD8).

TCRdb processed the 5' RACE reads anew with MiXCR; each CDR3 protein has one entry. The sample yields under 15,000 distinct CDR3 sequences, approximately 5% seen once. Sequencing used PBMCs, either bulk or a sorted T-cell subset (CD4+, CD8+, memory, or dextramer-sorted; not recorded which), obtained on the day of the yellow fever booster vaccination. The clonotype was recovered from a man aged 25-45 years who received the YFV17D yellow fever vaccine.

The CDR3 DNA reads as TGTGCCAGCAGGGCCCTACAGATAGGCTACGAGCAGTACTTC. This sequence encodes CASRALQIGYEQYF. The rearrangement joins TRBV11-2 to TRBJ2-7; unclear D gene. The V end lost 6 bases, the J end lost 3 bases, and 15 bases lay between the germline ends. Germline V gene lookup returns CDR1 SGHAT and CDR2 FQNNGV. The CDR3 is 14 amino acids.